Described below is a single T cell receptor beta chain sequence and its context. As yet, its antigen is unknown. These data come from a study of response to subunit inactivated influenza vaccine. Findings and limits, study-wide: Every seasonal influenza vaccination brings in few new T cells, the authors suggested.

Trimming pared 3 bases from V and 6 bases from J, leaving 19 bases between. The CDR3 runs to 16 residues. Germline V gene lookup returns CDR1 LGHDT and CDR2 YNNKEL (reference sequence). TCRdb recomputed calls from the RT-PCR reads with MiXCR, one row per CDR3 protein. The data hold fewer than 600,000 distinct CDR3 sequences, with about 7.2% observed a single time. This clonotype was obtained from a man in his fifties or sixties who received an inactivated influenza vaccine. The V gene is TRBV3-1, the J gene TRBJ2-3; D may be TRBD2 (5 bases). The starting material was PBMCs from blood, obtained less than 30 months after vaccination. The CDR3 loop is CASSQEAQNLKDTQYF. CDR3 nucleotide sequence: TGTGCCAGCAGCCAGGAGGCACAGAATTTAAAGGATACGCAGTATTTT.